This TCR beta chain was obtained from a study of somatic mutations in cytotoxic T cells in rheumatoid arthritis. Isolation of CD4+ and CD8+ cells used positive magnetic bead selection, with purity checked by flow cytometry. Remarks on this clone: Its specificity is unknown.

V shed 2 bases, J shed 3 bases, and the junction held 0 bases outside the gene matches. The CDR3 has 14 residues. Germline assignment: CDR1 MNHEY and CDR2 SMNVEV (reference sequence). Study-wide results and limits: Of some 67 patients, seven to nine had a largest CD8+ clone that exceeded 20% of CD8+ cells. Statistically, CD8+ T-cell clonality was not significantly distinct between individuals with rheumatoid arthritis and age-matched healthy controls.

Sequenced by immunoSEQ multiplex PCR; TCRdb stores in-frame clones only, minus some. The sample has about 19,000 clones, 75% to 90% seen once. The chain has TRBV27 and TRBJ2-2; TRBD2 aligns across 7 bases. The source material was CD8+ T cells sorted from blood. The origin of this receptor is an adult with rheumatoid arthritis. The CDR3 DNA reads TGTGCCAGCAGTTTAGGGGGGGACACCGGGGAGCTGTTTTTT. Amino acids: CASSLGGDTGELFF.